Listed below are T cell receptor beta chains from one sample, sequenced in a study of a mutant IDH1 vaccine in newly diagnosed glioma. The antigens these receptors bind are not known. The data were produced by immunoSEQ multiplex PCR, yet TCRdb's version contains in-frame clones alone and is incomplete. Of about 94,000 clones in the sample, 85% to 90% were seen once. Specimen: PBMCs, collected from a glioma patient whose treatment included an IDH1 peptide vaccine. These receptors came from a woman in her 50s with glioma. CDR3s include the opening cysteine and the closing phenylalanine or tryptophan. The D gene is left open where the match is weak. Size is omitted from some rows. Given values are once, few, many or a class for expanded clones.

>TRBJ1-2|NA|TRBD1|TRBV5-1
TGCGCCAGCAGCCAACCGGGACAGGGAAGCTATGGCTACACCTTC
CASSQPGQGSYGYTF
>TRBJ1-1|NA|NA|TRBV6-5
TGTGCCAGCAGTCATGACGGGAACACTGAAGCTTTCTTT
CASSHDGNTEAFF
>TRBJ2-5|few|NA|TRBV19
TGTGCCAGTAGTACCGGGAGCCAAGAGACCCAGTACTTC
CASSTGSQETQYF
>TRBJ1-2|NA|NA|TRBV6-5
TGTGCCAGCAGCTACAAGGGGGTCTACACCTTC
CASSYKGVYTF
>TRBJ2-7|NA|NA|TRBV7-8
TGTGCCAGCAGCTTAGCGCAGGGCACCTACGAGCAGTACTTC
CASSLAQGTYEQYF
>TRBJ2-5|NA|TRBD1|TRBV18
TGTGCCAGCTCACCTCAGGACAGGGTAGAGACCCAGTACTTC
CASSPQDRVETQYF
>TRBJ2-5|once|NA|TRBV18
TGTGCCAGCTCACCCTCCGTAGCGGAAGAGACCCAGTACTTC
CASSPSVAEETQYF
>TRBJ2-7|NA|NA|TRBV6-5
TGTGCCAGCAGTTACGGGGGGACCTACGAGCAGTACTTC
CASSYGGTYEQYF
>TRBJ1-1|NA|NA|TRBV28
TGTGCCAGCAGGTTCAGGGTCCTGAACACTGAAGCTTTCTTT
CASRFRVLNTEAFF
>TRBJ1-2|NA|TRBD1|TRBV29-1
TGCAGCGTTGAAGGTGGACAGGAATCACTCTATGGCTACACCTTC
CSVEGGQESLYGYTF
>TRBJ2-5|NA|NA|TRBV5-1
TGCGCCAGCAGCGACCAAGAGACCCAGTACTTC
CASSDQETQYF
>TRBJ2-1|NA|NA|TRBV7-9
TGTGCCAGCAGCCCAGCTTGGGGTGGGAGGTACAATGAGCAGTTCTTC
CASSPAWGGRYNEQFF
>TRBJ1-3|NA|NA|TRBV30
TGTGCCCAAAGGGTTGCGGCTGGAAACACCATATATTTT
CAQRVAAGNTIYF
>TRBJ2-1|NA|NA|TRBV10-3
TGTGCCATCTCATCAAGCGGGTCCCTATACAATGAGCAGTTCTTC
CAISSSGSLYNEQFF
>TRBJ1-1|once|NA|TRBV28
TGTGCCAGCAGTCTTATAATCGACAGTCCCACTGAAGCTTTCTTT
CASSLIIDSPTEAFF
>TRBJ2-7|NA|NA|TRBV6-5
TGTGCCAGCAGTGACAGGAGGTACGAGCAGTACTTC
CASSDRRYEQYF
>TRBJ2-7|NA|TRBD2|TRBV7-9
TGTGCCAGCAGCCGACCTGTAGTAGGACTAGATACGCGCGAGCAGTACTTC
CASSRPVVGLDTREQYF
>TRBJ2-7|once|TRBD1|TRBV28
TGTGCCAGCAGTTTCTGGACAGGCCACTACGAGCAGTACTTC
CASSFWTGHYEQYF
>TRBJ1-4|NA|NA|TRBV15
TGTGCCACCAGCAGAGCCGTCTCTCCGCTCCTTAATGAAAAACTGTTTTTT
CATSRAVSPLLNEKLFF
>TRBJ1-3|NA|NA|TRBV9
TGTGCCAGCAGCGGATGGTCCGGAAACACCATATATTTT
CASSGWSGNTIYF
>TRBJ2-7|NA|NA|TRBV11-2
TGTGCCAGCAGCTTAGATCGGGCGGGCTACTACGAGCAGTACTTC
CASSLDRAGYYEQYF
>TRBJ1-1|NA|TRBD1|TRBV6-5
TGTGCCAGCAGAAAGACAGGGGGCCGGGACACTGAAGCTTTCTTT
CASRKTGGRDTEAFF
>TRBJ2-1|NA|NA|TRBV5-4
TGTGCCAGCCTTTCAGGGAATGAGCAGTTCTTC
CASLSGNEQFF
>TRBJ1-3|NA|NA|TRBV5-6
TGTGCCAGCAGCTCCTTGAGCTACTCTGGAAACACCATATATTTT
CASSSLSYSGNTIYF
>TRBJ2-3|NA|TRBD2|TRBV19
TGTGCCAGCGAATTTCCGGGAGGAACAGATACGCAGTATTTT
CASEFPGGTDTQYF
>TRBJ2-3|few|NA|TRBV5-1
TGCGCCAGCAGCTTGGGGGAGGACACAGATACGCAGTATTTT
CASSLGEDTDTQYF
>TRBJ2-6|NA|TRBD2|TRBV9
TGTGCCAGCAGCCTAGCGGGCGGGGCCAACGTCCTGACTTTC
CASSLAGGANVLTF
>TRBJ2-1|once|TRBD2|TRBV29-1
TGCAGCGTTGAAGATCCGGGGGGGAAGGTGGATGAGCAGTTCTTC
CSVEDPGGKVDEQFF
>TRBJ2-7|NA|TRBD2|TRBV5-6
TGTGCCAGCAGCCCTGGGACTAGCGGGAGGTACGAGCAGTACTTC
CASSPGTSGRYEQYF
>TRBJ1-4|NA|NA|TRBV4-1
TGCGCCAGCAGCCAAGTAGTAGCTAATGAAAAACTGTTTTTT
CASSQVVANEKLFF
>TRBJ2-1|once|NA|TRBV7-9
TGTGCCAGCAGCTTATCGGAGAACAATGAGCAGTTCTTC
CASSLSENNEQFF
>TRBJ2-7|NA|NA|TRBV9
TGTGCCAGCAGCGTCGGCAGGGTGAACCACGAGCAGTACTTC
CASSVGRVNHEQYF
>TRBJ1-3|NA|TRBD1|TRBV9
TGTGCCAGCAGCGTAGACACAGGGGCGGGAAACACCATATATTTT
CASSVDTGAGNTIYF
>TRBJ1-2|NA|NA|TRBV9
TGTGCCAGCAGCGTAGCAGGCAGCGCAAACTATGGCTACACCTTC
CASSVAGSANYGYTF
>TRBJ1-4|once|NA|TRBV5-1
TGCGCCAGCAGCTGGGCTGGGGGGGCGAATGAAAAACTGTTTTTT
CASSWAGGANEKLFF
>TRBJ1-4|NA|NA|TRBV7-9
TGTGCCAGCAGCTTCGAACAGGGCTCTAATGAAAAACTGTTTTTT
CASSFEQGSNEKLFF
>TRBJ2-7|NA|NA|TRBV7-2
TGTGCCAGCAGCTTAACGGGAGTAGGGAACGAGCAGTACTTC
CASSLTGVGNEQYF
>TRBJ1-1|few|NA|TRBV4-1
TGCGCCAGCAGCCAAGGACCGGGGGCTTCGCTCACTGAAGCTTTCTTT
CASSQGPGASLTEAFF
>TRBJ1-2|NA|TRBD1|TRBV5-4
TGTGCCAGCAGCTGGGGACAGGGGGAGAGGGGCTACACCTTC
CASSWGQGERGYTF
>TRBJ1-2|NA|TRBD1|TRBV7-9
TGTGCCAGCAGCTTAAGGACAGGGACGTCGGCTGAAGGCTACACCTTC
CASSLRTGTSAEGYTF
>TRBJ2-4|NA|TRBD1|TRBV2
TGTGCCAGCAGTGTGGCGGACAGGCCGGACAAAAACATTCAGTACTTC
CASSVADRPDKNIQYF
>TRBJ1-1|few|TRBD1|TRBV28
TGTGCCAGCAGGCCTGGGGGTGACAGGGCCACGGCTTTCTTT
CASRPGGDRATAFF